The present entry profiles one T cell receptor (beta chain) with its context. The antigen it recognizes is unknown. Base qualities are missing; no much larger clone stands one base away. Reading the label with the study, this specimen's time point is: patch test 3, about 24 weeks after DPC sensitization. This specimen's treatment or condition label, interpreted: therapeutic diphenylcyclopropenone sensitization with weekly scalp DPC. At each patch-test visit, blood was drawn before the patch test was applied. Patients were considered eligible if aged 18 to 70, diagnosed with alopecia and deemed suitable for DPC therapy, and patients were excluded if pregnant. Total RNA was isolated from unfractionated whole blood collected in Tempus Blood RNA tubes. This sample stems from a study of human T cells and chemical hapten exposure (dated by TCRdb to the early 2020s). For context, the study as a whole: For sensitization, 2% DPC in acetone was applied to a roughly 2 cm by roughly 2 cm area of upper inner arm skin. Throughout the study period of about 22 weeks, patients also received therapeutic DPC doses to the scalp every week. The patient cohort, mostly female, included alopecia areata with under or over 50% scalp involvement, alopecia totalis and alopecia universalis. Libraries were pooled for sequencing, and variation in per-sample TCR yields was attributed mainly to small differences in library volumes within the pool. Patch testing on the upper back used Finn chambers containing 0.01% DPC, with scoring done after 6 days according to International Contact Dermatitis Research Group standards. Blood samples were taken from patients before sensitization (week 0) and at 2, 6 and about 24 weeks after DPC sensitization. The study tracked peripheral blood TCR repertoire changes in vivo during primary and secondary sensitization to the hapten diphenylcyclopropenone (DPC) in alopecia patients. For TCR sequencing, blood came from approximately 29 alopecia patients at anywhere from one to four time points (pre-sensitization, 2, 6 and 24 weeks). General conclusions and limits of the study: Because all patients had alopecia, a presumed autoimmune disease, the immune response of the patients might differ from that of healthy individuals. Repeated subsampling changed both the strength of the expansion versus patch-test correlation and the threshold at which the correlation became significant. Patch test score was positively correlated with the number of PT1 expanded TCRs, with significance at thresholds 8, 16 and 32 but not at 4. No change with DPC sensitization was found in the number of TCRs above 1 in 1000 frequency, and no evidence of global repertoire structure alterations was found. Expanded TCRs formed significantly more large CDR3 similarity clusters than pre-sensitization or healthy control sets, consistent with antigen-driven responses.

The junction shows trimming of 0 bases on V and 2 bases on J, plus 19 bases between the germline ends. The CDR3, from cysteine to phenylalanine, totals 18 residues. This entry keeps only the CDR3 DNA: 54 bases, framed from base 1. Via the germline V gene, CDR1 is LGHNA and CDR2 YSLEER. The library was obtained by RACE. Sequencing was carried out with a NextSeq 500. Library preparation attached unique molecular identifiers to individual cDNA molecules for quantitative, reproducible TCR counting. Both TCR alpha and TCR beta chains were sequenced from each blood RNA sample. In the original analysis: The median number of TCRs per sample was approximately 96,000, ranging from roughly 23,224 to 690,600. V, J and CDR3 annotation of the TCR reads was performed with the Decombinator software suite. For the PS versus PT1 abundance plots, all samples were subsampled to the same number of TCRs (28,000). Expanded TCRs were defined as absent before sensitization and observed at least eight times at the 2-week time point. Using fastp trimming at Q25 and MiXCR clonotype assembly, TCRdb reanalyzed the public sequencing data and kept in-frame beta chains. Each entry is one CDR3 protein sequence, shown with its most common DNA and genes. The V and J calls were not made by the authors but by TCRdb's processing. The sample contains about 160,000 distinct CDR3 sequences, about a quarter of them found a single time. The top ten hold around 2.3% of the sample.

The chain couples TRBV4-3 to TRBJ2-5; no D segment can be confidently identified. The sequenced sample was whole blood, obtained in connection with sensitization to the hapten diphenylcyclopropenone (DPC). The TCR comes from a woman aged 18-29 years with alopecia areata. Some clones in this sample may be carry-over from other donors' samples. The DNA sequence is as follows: TGCGCCAGCAGCCAAGATCCCACAATGGGTAGCTCGCAAGAGACCCAGTACTTC. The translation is CASSQDPTMGSSQETQYF.